The 3 T cell receptor beta chains listed next were all sequenced from one sample in a study of naive and memory T cell subsets. The beta constant-region primer was an equimolar mix of two oligonucleotides covering TRBC1 and TRBC2. Four rounds of PCR amplified the ligated cDNA using nested alpha and beta constant-region primers plus SP2. Each CDR3 protein is one row after TCRdb ran MiXCR on the UMI-ligation and nested PCR reads. Here the sample spans approximately 80,000 distinct CDR3 sequences, about 10% being singletons. The sequencing input was naive CD8+ T cells from blood. The receptor source for this set is a human donor in good health.

Only a few counts were recorded for this clonotype. The junction departs from germline at one end; a sequencing error may be responsible. This sequence joins TRBV29-1 and TRBJ1-2, with D perhaps TRBD1 (6 bases). CDR3 length equals 9 residues. Germline V gene sequence: CDR1 SQVTM, CDR2 ANQGSEA. CDR3 nucleotide sequence: TGCAGCGTTGGGGGGGCGGGGGACTTC. This gives the protein CSVGGAGDF.

This clonotype was recorded at least ten times. DNA for the CDR3: TGTGCCAGCAGCCAAGATGGACAGAACACTGAAGCTTTCTTT. Protein product: CASSQDGQNTEAFF. The J gene is TRBJ1-1, the V gene TRBV14, with a possible D match to TRBD1 (5 bases). The germline V gene encodes CDR1 SGHDN and CDR2 FVKESK. This CDR3 region has 14 residues. Trimming took off 0 bases at V and 1 base at J, with 6 bases between the two ends.

This clonotype occurred a few times. This chain connects TRBV29-1 to TRBJ1-1, with 12 bases identical to TRBD1. Per germline, CDR1 SQVTM and CDR2 ANQGSEA. The CDR3 runs 15 residues. Unmatched junction bases numbered 10, after V lost 1 base and J lost 10 bases. CDR3 nucleotides: TGCAGCGTTGAAGGGGGACAGGGGGCATTCGAAAGAGCTTTCTTT. This codes for CSVEGGQGAFERAFF.